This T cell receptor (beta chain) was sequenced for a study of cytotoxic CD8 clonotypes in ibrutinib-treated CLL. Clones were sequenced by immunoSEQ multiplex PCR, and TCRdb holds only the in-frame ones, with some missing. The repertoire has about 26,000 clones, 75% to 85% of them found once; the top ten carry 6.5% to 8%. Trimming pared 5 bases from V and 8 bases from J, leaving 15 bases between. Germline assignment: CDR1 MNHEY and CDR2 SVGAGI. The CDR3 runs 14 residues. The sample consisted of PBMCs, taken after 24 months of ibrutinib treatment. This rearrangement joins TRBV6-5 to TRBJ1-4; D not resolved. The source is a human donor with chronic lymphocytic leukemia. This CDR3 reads CASSDPSIREKLFF. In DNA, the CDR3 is TGTGCCAGCAGTGACCCGTCGATACGCGAAAAACTGTTTTTT.